This T cell receptor beta chain was observed in a study of blood T cell repertoires in COVID-19. Looking at the study overall: Donors in the United States, Italy and Spain gave samples during acute or convalescent COVID-19.

This CDR3 comprises 14 residues. Germline V gives CDR1 SGDLS, CDR2 YYNGEE. V was trimmed by 0 bases and J by 1 base, leaving 7 bases between them. The repertoire was sequenced with immunoSEQ multiplex PCR; TCRdb's copy has only in-frame clones and lacks some. Here the sample spans about 150,000 clones, 80% to 90% being singletons. The sequence was collected from a woman aged 55-69 years with active COVID-19. This chain uses TRBV9 with TRBJ2-5, with no clear D. Sequencing input: peripheral blood. The CDR3 nucleotides are TGTGCCAGCAGCGTAGGATACGGCCAAGAGACCCAGTACTTC. It specifies CASSVGYGQETQYF.